This TCR beta chain was identified during a study of T cell changes during pregnancy in multiple sclerosis. Using immunoSEQ multiplex PCR, the repertoire was profiled, and TCRdb retains in-frame clones only, with some absent. The sample consists of almost 50,000 clones, 92% of them appearing once. Germline-derived CDR1 and CDR2 are LNHDA and SQIVND (reference sequence). This CDR3 comprises 14 residues. V was trimmed by 6 bases and J by 2 bases, leaving 13 bases between them. Source: CD4+ T cells from peripheral blood mononuclear cells, taken in the second trimester of pregnancy. This TCR derives from a female donor in good health, enrolled as a control in a pregnancy study. The V and J genes are TRBV19 and TRBJ1-1; perhaps TRBD1 as D (6 bases). The CDR3: CASRSGGRNTEAFF. The CDR3 DNA follows: TGTGCCAGTAGATCGGGGGGGCGCAACACTGAAGCTTTCTTT.